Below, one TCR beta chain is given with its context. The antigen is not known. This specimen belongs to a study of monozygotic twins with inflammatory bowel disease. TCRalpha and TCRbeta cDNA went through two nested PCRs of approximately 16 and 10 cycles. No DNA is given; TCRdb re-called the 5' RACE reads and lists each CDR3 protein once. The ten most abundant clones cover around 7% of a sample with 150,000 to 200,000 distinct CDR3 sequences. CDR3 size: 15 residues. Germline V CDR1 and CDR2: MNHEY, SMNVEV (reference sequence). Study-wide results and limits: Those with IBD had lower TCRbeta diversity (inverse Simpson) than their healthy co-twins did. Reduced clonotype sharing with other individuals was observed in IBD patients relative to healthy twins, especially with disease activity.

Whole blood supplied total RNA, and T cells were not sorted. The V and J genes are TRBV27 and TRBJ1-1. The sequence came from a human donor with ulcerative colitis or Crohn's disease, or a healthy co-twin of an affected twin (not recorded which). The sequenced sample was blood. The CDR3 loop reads CASSLLGPTPTEAFF.